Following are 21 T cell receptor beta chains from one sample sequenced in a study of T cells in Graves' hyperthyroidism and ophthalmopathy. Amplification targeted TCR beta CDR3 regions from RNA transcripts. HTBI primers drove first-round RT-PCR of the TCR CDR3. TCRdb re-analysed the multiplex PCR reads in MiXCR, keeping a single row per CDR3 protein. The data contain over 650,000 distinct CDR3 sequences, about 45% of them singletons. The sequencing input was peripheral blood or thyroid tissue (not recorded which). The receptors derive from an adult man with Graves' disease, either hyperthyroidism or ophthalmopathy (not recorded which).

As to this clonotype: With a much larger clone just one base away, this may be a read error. Here the CDR3 reads CAISYRTATNEKLFF. The CDR3 region has the DNA TGTGCCATCAGTTACCGGACGGCAACTAATGAAAAACTGTTTTTT. The chain couples TRBV6-5 to TRBJ1-4; no firm D call. The CDR3 contains 15 residues. From germline, CDR1 is MNHEY and CDR2 SVGAGI.

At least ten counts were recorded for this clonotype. The CDR3 bases are TGTGCCAGCAGCCATAACTATGGCTACACCTTC. It yields the protein CASSHNYGYTF. The chain links TRBV9 to TRBJ1-2; D is uncertain. The CDR3 is 11 residues long. V lost 4 bases, J lost 1 base, and 2 bases lay in between. The germline gives CDR1 SGDLS, CDR2 YYNGEE.

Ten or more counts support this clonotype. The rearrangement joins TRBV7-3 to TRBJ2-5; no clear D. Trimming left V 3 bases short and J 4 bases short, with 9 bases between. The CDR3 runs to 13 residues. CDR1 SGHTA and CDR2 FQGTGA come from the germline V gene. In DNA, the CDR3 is TGTGCCAGCAGCTTTAGGTGGGGAGAGACCCAGTACTTC. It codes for CASSFRWGETQYF.

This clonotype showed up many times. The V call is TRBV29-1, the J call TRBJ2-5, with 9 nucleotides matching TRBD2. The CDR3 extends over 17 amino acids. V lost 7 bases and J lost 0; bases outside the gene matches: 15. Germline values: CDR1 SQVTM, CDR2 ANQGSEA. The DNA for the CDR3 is TGCAGCGGCTGGGGGCTAGCGGGAAATACCTACCAAGAGACCCAGTACTTC. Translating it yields CSGWGLAGNTYQETQYF.

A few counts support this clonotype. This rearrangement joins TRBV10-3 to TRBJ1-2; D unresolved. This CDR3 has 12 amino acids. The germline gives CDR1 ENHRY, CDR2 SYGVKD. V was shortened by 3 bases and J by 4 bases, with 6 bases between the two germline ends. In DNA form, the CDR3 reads TGTGCCATCAGTGAAAACATCTATGGCTACACCTTC. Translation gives CAISENIYGYTF.

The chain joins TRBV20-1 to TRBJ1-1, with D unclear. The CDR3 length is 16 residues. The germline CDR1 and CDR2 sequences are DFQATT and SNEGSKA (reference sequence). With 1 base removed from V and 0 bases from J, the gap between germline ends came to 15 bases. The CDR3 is CSARVGRKPMNTEAFF. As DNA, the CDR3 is TGCAGTGCTAGAGTAGGCAGGAAACCCATGAACACTGAAGCTTTCTTT.

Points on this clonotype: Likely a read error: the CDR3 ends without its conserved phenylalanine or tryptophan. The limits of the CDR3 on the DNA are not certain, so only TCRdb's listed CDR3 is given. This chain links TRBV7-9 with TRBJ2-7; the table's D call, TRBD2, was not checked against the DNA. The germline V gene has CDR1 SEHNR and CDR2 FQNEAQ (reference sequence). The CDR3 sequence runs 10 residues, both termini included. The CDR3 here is CASSFSGQSG.

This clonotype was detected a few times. CDR3 protein: CASSETGRPEAFF. In DNA form, the CDR3 reads TGTGCCAGCAGTGAAACAGGGCGCCCTGAAGCTTTCTTT. This chain joins TRBV2 and TRBJ1-1, with a tentative D call TRBD1 (6 bases). This CDR3 has 13 amino acids. V gave up 2 bases and J gave up 6 bases, with 10 bases separating them. The germline gives CDR1 SNHLY, CDR2 FYNNEI.

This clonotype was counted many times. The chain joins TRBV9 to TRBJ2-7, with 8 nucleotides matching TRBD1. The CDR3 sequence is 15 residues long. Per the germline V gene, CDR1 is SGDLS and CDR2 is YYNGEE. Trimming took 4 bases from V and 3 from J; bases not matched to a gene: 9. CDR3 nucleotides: TGTGCCAGCAGCCCAGTCGGGACAGGAGGCTACGAGCAGTACTTC. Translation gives CASSPVGTGGYEQYF.

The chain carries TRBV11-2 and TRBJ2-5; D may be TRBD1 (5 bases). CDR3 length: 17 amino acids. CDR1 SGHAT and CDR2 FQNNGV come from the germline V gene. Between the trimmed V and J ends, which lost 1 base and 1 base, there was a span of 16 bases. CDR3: CASSLGYGGAPQETQYF. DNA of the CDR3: TGTGCCAGCAGCTTAGGTTACGGTGGGGCGCCCCAAGAGACCCAGTACTTC.

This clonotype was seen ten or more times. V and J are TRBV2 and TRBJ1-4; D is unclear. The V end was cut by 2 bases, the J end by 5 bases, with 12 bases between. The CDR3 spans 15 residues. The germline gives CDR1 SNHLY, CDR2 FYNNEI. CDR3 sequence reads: CASSEPGRRNEKLFF. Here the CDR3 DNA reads TGTGCCAGCAGTGAACCCGGGCGGAGGAATGAAAAACTGTTTTTT.

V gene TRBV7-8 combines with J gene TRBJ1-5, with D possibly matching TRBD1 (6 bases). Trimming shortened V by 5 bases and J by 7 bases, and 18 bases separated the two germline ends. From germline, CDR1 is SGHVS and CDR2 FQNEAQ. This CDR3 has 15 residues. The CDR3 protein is CASSPTSGVRQPQHF. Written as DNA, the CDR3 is TGTGCCAGCAGCCCGACTTCAGGGGTAAGGCAGCCCCAGCATTTT. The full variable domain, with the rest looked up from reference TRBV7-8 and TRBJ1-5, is GAGVSQSPRYKVAKRGQDVALRCDPISGHVSLFWYQQALGQGPEFLTYFQNEAQLDKSGLPSDRFFAERPEGSVSTLKIQRTQQEDSAVYLCASSPTSGVRQPQHFGDGTRLSIL.

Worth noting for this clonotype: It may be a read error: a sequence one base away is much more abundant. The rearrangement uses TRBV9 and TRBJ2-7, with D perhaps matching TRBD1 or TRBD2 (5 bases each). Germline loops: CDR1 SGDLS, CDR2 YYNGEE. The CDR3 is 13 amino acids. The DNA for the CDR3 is TGTGCCAGCAGCGGAAGGGACGTTTACGAGCAGAACTTC. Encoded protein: CASSGRDVYEQNF.

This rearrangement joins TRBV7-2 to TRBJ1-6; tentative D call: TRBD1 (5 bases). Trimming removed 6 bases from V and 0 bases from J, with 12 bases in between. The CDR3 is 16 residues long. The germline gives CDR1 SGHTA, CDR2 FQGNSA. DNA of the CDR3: TGTGCCAGCAGAGGACACCTAAGCTCCTATAATTCACCCCTCCACTTT. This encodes CASRGHLSSYNSPLHF.

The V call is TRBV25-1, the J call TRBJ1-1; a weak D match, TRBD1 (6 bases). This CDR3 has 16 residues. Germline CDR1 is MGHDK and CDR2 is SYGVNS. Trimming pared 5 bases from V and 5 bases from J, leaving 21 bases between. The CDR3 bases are TGTGCCAGCAGTTACTCCTCAGGGGAAGGTGGGACTGAAGCTTTCTTT. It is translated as CASSYSSGEGGTEAFF.

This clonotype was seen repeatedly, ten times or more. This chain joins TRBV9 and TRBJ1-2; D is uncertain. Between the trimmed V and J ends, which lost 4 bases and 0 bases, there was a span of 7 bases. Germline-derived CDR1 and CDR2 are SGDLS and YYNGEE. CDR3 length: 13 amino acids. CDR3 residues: CASSREANYGYTF. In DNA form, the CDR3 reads TGTGCCAGCAGCAGGGAAGCTAACTATGGCTACACCTTC.

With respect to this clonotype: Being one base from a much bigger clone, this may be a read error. CDR3 nucleotides: TGTGCCAGCAGCTTAGGGGCCCTTCAAGAGACCCAGTACTTC. Its protein is CASSLGALQETQYF. The chain couples TRBV13 to TRBJ2-5; D uncertain. The germline V gene encodes CDR1 PRHDT and CDR2 FYEKMQ (reference sequence). Trimming shortened V by 0 bases and J by 2 bases, and 7 bases separated the two germline ends. The CDR3 totals 14 residues. The full variable domain, completed using reference TRBV13 and TRBJ2-5, is AAGVIQSPRHLIKEKRETATLKCYPIPRHDTVYWYQQGPGQDPQFLISFYEKMQSDKGSIPDRFSAQQFSDYHSELNMSSLELGDSALYFCASSLGALQETQYFGPGTRLLVL.

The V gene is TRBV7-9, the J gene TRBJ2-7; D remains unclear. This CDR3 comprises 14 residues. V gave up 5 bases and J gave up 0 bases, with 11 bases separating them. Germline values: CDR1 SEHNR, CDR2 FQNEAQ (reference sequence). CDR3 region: CASSQEGPSYEQYF. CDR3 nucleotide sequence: TGTGCCAGCAGCCAAGAAGGACCCTCCTACGAGCAGTACTTC.

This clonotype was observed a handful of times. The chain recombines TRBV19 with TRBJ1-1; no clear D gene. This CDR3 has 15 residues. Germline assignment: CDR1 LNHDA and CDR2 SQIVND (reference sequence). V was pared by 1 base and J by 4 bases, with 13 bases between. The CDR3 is CASSIGGWDPTEAFF. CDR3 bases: TGTGCCAGTAGTATAGGGGGATGGGATCCCACTGAAGCTTTCTTT.

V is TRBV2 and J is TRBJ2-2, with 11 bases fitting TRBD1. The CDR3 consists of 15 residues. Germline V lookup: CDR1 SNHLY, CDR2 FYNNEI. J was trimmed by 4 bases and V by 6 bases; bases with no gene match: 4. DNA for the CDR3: TGTGCCAGCAGCTTTGGGACAGGGGGCACCGGGGAGCTGTTTTTT. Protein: CASSFGTGGTGELFF.

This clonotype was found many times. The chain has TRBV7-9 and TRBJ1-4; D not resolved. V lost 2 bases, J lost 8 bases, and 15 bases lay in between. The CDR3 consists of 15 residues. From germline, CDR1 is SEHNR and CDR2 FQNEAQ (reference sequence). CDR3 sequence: CASSLKGAIGEKLFF. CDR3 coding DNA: TGTGCCAGCAGCTTAAAGGGCGCCATCGGGGAAAAACTGTTTTTT.